This TCR beta chain was captured by sequencing in a study of cytomegalovirus exposure and HLA in healthy donors. This clone turned up a few times. The antigen is not known. Vbeta (60) and Jbeta (13) primers were used in the PCR. Sequencing used immunoSEQ multiplex PCR; TCRdb keeps in-frame clones, though not all of them. Here the sample spans fewer than 130,000 clones, 76% being singletons. The study's findings and limits: About 87% or about 30% of the time was how often most TCR beta V segments were productive, according to an earlier analysis. Likely technical artifact: a cluster of highly shared sequence variants.

Sample: PBMCs. The receptor was isolated from a man aged 30-40 years in good health and CMV-seropositive.

The CDR3 sequence: CASSRTDDRSNQPQHF. CDR3 in DNA: TGTGCCAGCAGCCGAACAGACGACAGGAGCAATCAGCCCCAGCATTTT. V is TRBV9 and J is TRBJ1-5; a weak D match, TRBD1 (6 bases). V lost 4 bases to trimming and J lost 1 base, with 15 bases between them. Germline values: CDR1 SGDLS, CDR2 YYNGEE. The CDR3 runs to 16 residues.